The 29 T cell receptor beta chains in this list originate from one sample, sequenced in a study of early T cells in non-severe SARS-CoV-2 infection. TCRdb fed the 5' RACE reads into MiXCR, producing one record per CDR3 protein. The sample has about 77,000 distinct CDR3 sequences, about 5% seen once. Sequences were derived from whole blood, sampled at baseline. The receptors were gathered from an adult who was a healthcare worker with PCR-confirmed SARS-CoV-2 infection or an uninfected control (not recorded which).

This clonotype was picked up many times. This chain joins TRBV4-2 and TRBJ2-1; TRBD2 matches at 9 bases. There are 15 residues in the CDR3. Germline V gene data show CDR1 as LGHNA and CDR2 as YNFKEQ. V gave up 4 bases and J gave up 9 bases; unmatched junction bases: 10. DNA for the CDR3: TGTGCCAGCAGCCTGATAGCGGGAGTGGGGAGTGAGCAGTTCTTC. Amino acids: CASSLIAGVGSEQFF.

This chain connects TRBV7-6 to TRBJ2-5, with TRBD2 matching 7 bases. The CDR3 runs to 16 residues. Germline CDR1 reads SGHVS; CDR2 reads FNYEAQ. After removal of 5 bases from V and 2 bases from J, the junction contained 11 bases not matched to a gene. This CDR3 is CASSPSSGRRQETQYF. The DNA for the CDR3 is TGTGCCAGCAGCCCATCTAGCGGACGCAGACAAGAGACCCAGTACTTC.

The rearrangement links TRBV7-8 to TRBJ2-3; D might be TRBD1 (5 bases). The ends were cut back, 4 bases at V and 1 base at J, with 18 bases in the middle. Germline V gene data show CDR1 as SGHVS and CDR2 as FQNEAQ. The length of the CDR3 is 17 residues. Here the CDR3 DNA reads TGTGCCAGCAGCTATAGTACAGGCCGGGTTGGCACAGATACGCAGTATTTT. Translating gives CASSYSTGRVGTDTQYF.

The CDR3 DNA reads as TGTGCCAGCAGCTCTCTTATTGGACCAACCTTCGATGAGCAGTTCTTC. It translates to CASSSLIGPTFDEQFF. V and J are TRBV7-9 and TRBJ2-1; D not resolved. Trimming removed 4 bases at V and 8 bases at J, with 21 bases between. CDR1 and CDR2 (germline): SEHNR, FQNEAQ (reference sequence). This CDR3 is 16 amino acids long.

In its sample, this clonotype was seen many times. V and J are TRBV11-3 and TRBJ2-5; tentatively, D is TRBD2 (5 bases). V lost 3 bases and J 2 bases, leaving 16 bases between the germline ends. The CDR3 spans 16 residues. The germline V gene encodes CDR1 SGHNT and CDR2 YENEEA. CDR3 protein: CASSFGWKGGQETQYF. The CDR3 bases are TGTGCCAGCAGCTTCGGCTGGAAGGGCGGGCAAGAGACCCAGTACTTC.

In its sample, this clonotype was seen many times. The chain has TRBV9 and TRBJ2-1; D is possibly TRBD2 (6 bases). From germline, CDR1 is SGDLS and CDR2 YYNGEE. V lost 4 bases and J lost 1, with 12 bases in between. There are 15 residues in the CDR3. CDR3 nucleotide sequence: TGTGCCAGCAGCCCATCTGGGGGGTCCTACAATGAGCAGTTCTTC. It specifies CASSPSGGSYNEQFF.

This chain connects TRBV7-2 to TRBJ2-7; D uncertain. The CDR3 consists of 15 residues. Looked up from germline, CDR1 is SGHTA and CDR2 is FQGNSA. The V gene lost 1 base and the J gene lost 2 bases, with 12 bases spanning the gap. CDR3 residues: CASSLDPGTTYEQYF. The CDR3 nucleotides read TGTGCCAGCAGCTTAGACCCGGGTACGACCTACGAGCAGTACTTC.

This clonotype was seen many times. The chain combines TRBV20-1 with TRBJ2-5; no definite D call. Trimming shortened V by 3 bases and J by 5 bases, and 13 bases separated the two germline ends. Germline CDR1 reads DFQATT; CDR2 reads SNEGSKA (reference sequence). There are 13 residues in the CDR3. The CDR3 DNA follows: TGCAGTGCTAGTCCTGGGTTGGGGGAGACCCAGTACTTC. Its protein is CSASPGLGETQYF.

Many counts were recorded for this clonotype. The rearrangement joins TRBV7-6 to TRBJ2-1, with D unresolved. This CDR3 has 11 residues. Trimming took 2 bases from V and 9 from J, leaving 5 bases between them. Germline-derived CDR1 and CDR2 are SGHVS and FNYEAQ. This CDR3 reads CASSLSVEQFF. In DNA, the CDR3 is TGTGCCAGCAGCTTATCGGTTGAGCAGTTCTTC. The full variable domain, in which reference TRBV7-6 and TRBJ2-1 provide the parts outside the CDR3, is GAGVSQSPRYKVTKRGQDVALRCDPISGHVSLYWYRQALGQGPEFLTYFNYEAQQDKSGLPNDRFSAERPEGSISTLTIQRTEQRDSAMYRCASSLSVEQFFGPGTRLTVL.

This clonotype was found many times. The chain has TRBV5-1 and TRBJ2-1; 7 bases map to TRBD2. Germline V gene data show CDR1 as SGHRS and CDR2 as YFSETQ. The J segment lost 0 bases and the V segment lost 1 base, leaving 10 bases of the junction unmatched. This CDR3 region has 18 residues. The CDR3 protein is CASSLLPSGLSSYNEQFF. CDR3 nucleotide sequence: TGCGCCAGCAGCTTGCTACCTAGCGGCCTCAGCTCCTACAATGAGCAGTTCTTC.

In its sample, this clonotype was seen a few times. The gene calls are TRBV5-4 and TRBJ2-7; 9 nucleotides align to TRBD2. The CDR3 runs 17 residues. Per germline, CDR1 SGHNT and CDR2 YYREEE (reference sequence). Germline trimming cut 2 bases from V and 2 bases from J; bases unmatched to any gene: 11. The CDR3: CASSFAPLTSGTYEQYF. The CDR3 nucleotides are TGTGCCAGCAGCTTTGCCCCATTGACTAGCGGCACCTACGAGCAGTACTTC.

At least ten counts were recorded for this clonotype. This chain joins TRBV7-2 and TRBJ1-5, with TRBD1 identical over 7 bases. Germline trimming cut 1 base from V and 5 bases from J; bases unmatched to any gene: 2. Germline V gives CDR1 SGHTA, CDR2 FQGNSA. This CDR3 has 14 residues. CDR3 in amino acids: CASSLERGHQPQHF. The CDR3 DNA reads as TGTGCCAGCAGCTTAGAGAGGGGGCATCAGCCCCAGCATTTT.

The V and J genes are TRBV6-2 or TRBV6-3 and TRBJ2-1; weak D call: TRBD2 (6 bases). The CDR3 extends over 17 amino acids. Trimming took off 0 bases at V and 4 bases at J, with 16 bases between the two ends. Germline assignment: CDR1 MNHEY and CDR2 SVGEGT. CDR3 nucleotides: TGTGCCAGCAGTTACTCGAGGGTAGCGGATAAATACAATGAGCAGTTCTTC. Its protein product is CASSYSRVADKYNEQFF.

This clonotype was found a few times. The rearrangement joins TRBV5-1 to TRBJ2-1; D is possibly TRBD2 (6 bases). CDR1 and CDR2 (germline): SGHRS, YFSETQ. The length of the CDR3 is 16 residues. The V gene lost 4 bases and the J gene lost 2 bases, with 16 bases spanning the gap. The CDR3: CASSPKWEDPYNEQFF. The CDR3 DNA sequence: TGCGCCAGCAGCCCCAAATGGGAGGACCCCTACAATGAGCAGTTCTTC.

This clonotype was detected many times. The chain has TRBV7-2 and TRBJ2-5; D is uncertain. The CDR3 extends over 14 amino acids. Germline V gives CDR1 SGHTA, CDR2 FQGNSA. Trimming stripped 0 bases from V and 11 bases from J, with 16 bases between. The CDR3 DNA sequence: TGTGCCAGCAGCTTAGCGGGGTCCAGTAGGGAACAGTACTTC. Encoded protein: CASSLAGSSREQYF.

This rearrangement joins TRBV20-1 to TRBJ2-1; 10 nucleotides line up with TRBD2. Looked up from germline, CDR1 is DFQATT and CDR2 is SNEGSKA (reference sequence). The CDR3 has 15 residues. V trimming: 4 bases; J trimming: 7 bases; junction bases outside the gene matches: 10. The CDR3 sequence: CSATTGLAGENEQFF. CDR3 in DNA: TGCAGTGCTACGACGGGGCTAGCGGGAGAGAATGAGCAGTTCTTC.

The J gene is TRBJ1-1, the V gene TRBV5-6, with 8 nucleotides matching TRBD1. V shed 4 bases, J shed 10 bases, and the junction held 6 bases outside the gene matches. The CDR3 covers 12 residues. Germline CDR1 reads SGHDT; CDR2 reads YYEEEE. DNA for the CDR3: TGTGCCAGCAGCCCCGGACAGGGCGCAGCTTTCTTT. The encoded protein is CASSPGQGAAFF. Full variable domain (missing parts from reference TRBV5-6 and TRBJ1-1): DAGVTQSPTHLIKTRGQQVTLRCSPKSGHDTVSWYQQALGQGPQFIFQYYEEEERQRGNFPDRFSGHQFPNYSSELNVNALLLGDSALYLCASSPGQGAAFFGQGTRLTVV.

There are many counts of this clonotype. The chain is built from TRBV20-1 and TRBJ2-6; D unresolved. Trimming took off 5 bases at V and 0 bases at J, with 5 bases between the two ends. Looked up from germline, CDR1 is DFQATT and CDR2 is SNEGSKA (reference sequence). The CDR3 has 13 amino acids. The CDR3 region is CSAPVSGANVLTF. In DNA, the CDR3 is TGCAGTGCTCCAGTCTCTGGGGCCAACGTCCTGACTTTC.

This clonotype was picked up many times. V gene TRBV4-1 combines with J gene TRBJ2-7; D is possibly TRBD2 (5 bases). Trimming shortened V by 4 bases and J by 1 base, and 14 bases separated the two germline ends. The germline gives CDR1 MGHRA, CDR2 YSYEKL. CDR3 size: 15 residues. CDR3 sequence: CASSPRRGVSYEQYF. In DNA form, the CDR3 reads TGCGCCAGCAGCCCTCGACGGGGAGTTTCCTACGAGCAGTACTTC.

This clonotype was seen many times. The chain joins TRBV11-2 to TRBJ2-5, with 9 bases that match TRBD2. This CDR3 spans 17 amino acids. In germline, CDR1 is SGHAT, CDR2 FQNNGV. V lost 0 bases to trimming and J lost 5 bases; unmatched junction nucleotides: 10. The CDR3 loop is CASSLDPPGLAGETQYF. Here the CDR3 DNA reads TGTGCCAGCAGCTTAGATCCCCCGGGACTAGCCGGCGAGACCCAGTACTTC.

At least ten counts were recorded for this clonotype. This chain joins TRBV12-3 or TRBV12-4 and TRBJ2-2; no definite D call. The V gene lost 6 bases and the J gene lost 0 bases, with 8 bases spanning the gap. The CDR3 spans 14 residues. The CDR3 is CASSPQANTGELFF. The CDR3 coding sequence is TGTGCCAGCAGCCCCCAGGCGAACACCGGGGAGCTGTTTTTT.

A few counts support this clonotype. This chain connects TRBV7-2 to TRBJ2-1; 9 bases line up with TRBD2. With 9 bases clipped from V and 5 bases from J, the junction kept 11 bases outside the gene matches. The CDR3 spans 15 residues. From germline, CDR1 is SGHTA and CDR2 FQGNSA. For the CDR3, the DNA is TGTGCCAGTACCACTCTAGCGGGAAATGACAATGAGCAGTTCTTC. It is translated as CASTTLAGNDNEQFF.

This clonotype was recorded at least ten times. The rearrangement uses TRBV2 and TRBJ2-1; D is undetermined. CDR1 is SNHLY, CDR2 FYNNEI, per germline. The CDR3 loop spans 15 amino acids. Trimming pared 11 bases from V and 0 bases from J, leaving 17 bases between. The CDR3 is CAGKPEPSSYNEQFF. The CDR3 region has the DNA TGTGCCGGAAAGCCCGAGCCCAGCTCCTACAATGAGCAGTTCTTC.

The chain combines TRBV15 with TRBJ1-6, with D uncertain. CDR1 is LNHNV and CDR2 is YYDKDF in the germline V gene (reference sequence). The CDR3 runs to 12 residues. V was clipped by 11 bases and J by 5 bases, with 10 bases between them. CDR3 in DNA: TGTGCCGCCGGACGGGATAATTCACCCCTCCACTTT. Protein sequence: CAAGRDNSPLHF.

This clonotype was counted ten times or more. J is TRBJ1-1 and V is TRBV19; the D is unclear. Germline-derived CDR1 and CDR2 are LNHDA and SQIVND (reference sequence). V lost 9 bases and J 2 bases, leaving 13 bases between the germline ends. CDR3 length: 13 residues. The CDR3 is CASGPKINTEAFF. The CDR3 DNA is TGTGCCAGCGGACCTAAAATAAACACTGAAGCTTTCTTT. Full variable domain (outside the CDR3, taken from reference TRBV19 and TRBJ1-1): DGGITQSPKYLFRKEGQNVTLSCEQNLNHDAMYWYRQDPGQGLRLIYYSQIVNDFQKGDIAEGYSVSREKKESFPLTVTSAQKNPTAFYLCASGPKINTEAFFGQGTRLTVV.

Judged by abundance, this clonotype is medium-sized. In DNA form, the CDR3 reads TGCAGTATGGGTCCATACACAGATACGCAGTATTTT. Amino acid sequence: CSMGPYTDTQYF. The V gene is TRBV20-1, the J gene TRBJ2-3; D remains unclear. The germline CDR1 and CDR2 sequences are DFQATT and SNEGSKA (reference sequence). The ends were cut back, 8 bases at V and 2 bases at J, with 11 bases in the middle. The CDR3 has 12 amino acids.

The table lists this clonotype with many counts. The V call is TRBV20-1, the J call TRBJ2-1, with a possible D match to TRBD2 (6 bases). The V gene's germline CDR1 is DFQATT and CDR2 SNEGSKA (reference sequence). V dropped 3 bases and J dropped 6 bases, with 21 bases sitting between them. This CDR3 spans 16 amino acids. As DNA, the CDR3 is TGCAGTGCTAGGGATGGGAGCTCGGGAGTGGGCAATGAGCAGTTCTTC. This codes for CSARDGSSGVGNEQFF.

This clonotype was counted at least ten times. V and J are TRBV29-1 and TRBJ2-1; 8 bases fit TRBD1. This CDR3 has 13 amino acids. The germline V gene has CDR1 SQVTM and CDR2 ANQGSEA. The V and J ends lost 6 bases and 6 bases, in that order; junction bases with no gene match: 7. Here the CDR3 reads CSVARDRINEQFF. The CDR3 DNA follows: TGCAGCGTGGCACGGGACAGGATCAATGAGCAGTTCTTC.

This clonotype was seen a handful of times. V is TRBV28 and J is TRBJ2-2; weak D call: TRBD1 (6 bases). V was pared by 6 bases and J by 6 bases, with 17 bases between. The germline V gene has CDR1 MDHEN and CDR2 SYDVKM. This CDR3 has 15 amino acids. CDR3 region: CASRSTGSVAGELFF. The DNA of the CDR3 is TGTGCCAGCAGATCCACAGGGAGTGTAGCCGGGGAGCTGTTTTTT.